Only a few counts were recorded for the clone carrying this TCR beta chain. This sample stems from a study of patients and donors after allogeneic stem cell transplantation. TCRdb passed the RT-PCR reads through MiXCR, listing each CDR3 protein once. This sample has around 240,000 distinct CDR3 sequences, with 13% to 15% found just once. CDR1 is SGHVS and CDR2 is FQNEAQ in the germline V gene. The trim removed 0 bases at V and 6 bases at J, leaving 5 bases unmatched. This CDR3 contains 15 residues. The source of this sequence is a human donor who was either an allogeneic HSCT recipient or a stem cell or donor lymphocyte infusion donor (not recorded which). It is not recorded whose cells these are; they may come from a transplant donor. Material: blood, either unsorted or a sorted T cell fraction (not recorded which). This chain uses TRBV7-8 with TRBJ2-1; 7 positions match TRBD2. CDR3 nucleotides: TGTGCCAGCAGCTTAGCGGGAGGGCCCTCCAATGAGCAGTTCTTC. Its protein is CASSLAGGPSNEQFF. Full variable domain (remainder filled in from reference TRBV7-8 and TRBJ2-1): GAGVSQSPRYKVAKRGQDVALRCDPISGHVSLFWYQQALGQGPEFLTYFQNEAQLDKSGLPSDRFFAERPEGSVSTLKIQRTQQEDSAVYLCASSLAGGPSNEQFFGPGTRLTVL.